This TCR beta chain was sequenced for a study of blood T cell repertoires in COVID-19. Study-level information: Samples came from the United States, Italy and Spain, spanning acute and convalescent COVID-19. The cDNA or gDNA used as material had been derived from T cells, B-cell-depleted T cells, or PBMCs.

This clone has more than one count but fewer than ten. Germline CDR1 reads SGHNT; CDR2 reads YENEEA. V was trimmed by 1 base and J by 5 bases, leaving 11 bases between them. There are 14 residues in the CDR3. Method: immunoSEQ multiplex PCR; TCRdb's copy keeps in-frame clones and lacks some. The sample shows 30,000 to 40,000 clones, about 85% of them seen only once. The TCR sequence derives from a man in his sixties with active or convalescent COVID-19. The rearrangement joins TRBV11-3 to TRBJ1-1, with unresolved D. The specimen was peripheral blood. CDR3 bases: TGTGCCAGCAGCTTAGCGAGTCCGAGGACTGAAGCTTTCTTT. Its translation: CASSLASPRTEAFF.